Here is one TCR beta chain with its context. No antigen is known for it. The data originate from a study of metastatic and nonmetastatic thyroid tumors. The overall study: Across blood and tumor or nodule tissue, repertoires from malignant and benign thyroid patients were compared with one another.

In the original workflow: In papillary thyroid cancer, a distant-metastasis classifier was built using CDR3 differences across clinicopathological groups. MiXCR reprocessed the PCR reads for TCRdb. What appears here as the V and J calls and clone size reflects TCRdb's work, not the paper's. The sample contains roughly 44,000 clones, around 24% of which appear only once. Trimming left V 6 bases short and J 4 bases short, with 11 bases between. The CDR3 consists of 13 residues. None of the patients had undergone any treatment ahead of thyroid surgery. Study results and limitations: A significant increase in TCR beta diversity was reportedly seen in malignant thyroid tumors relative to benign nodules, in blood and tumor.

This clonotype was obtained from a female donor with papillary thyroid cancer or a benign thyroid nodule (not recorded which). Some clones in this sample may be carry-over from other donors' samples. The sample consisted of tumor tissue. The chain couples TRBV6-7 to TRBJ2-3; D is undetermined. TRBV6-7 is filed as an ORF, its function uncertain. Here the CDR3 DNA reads TGTGCCAGCAGGCCTCGTGGGGCAGATACGCAGTATTTT. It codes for CASRPRGADTQYF.